The 20 T cell receptor beta chains reported below all come from one sample, sequenced in a study of shared clonotypes between healthy human individuals. Produced via immunoSEQ multiplex PCR; TCRdb's table is partial and in-frame only. The sample holds about 1,500,000 clones, roughly 96% seen once. The source material was naive CD4+ T cells sorted from blood. Subset in this sample: CD45RA+ positively selected. Receptor source: a young man in good health.

This clone was counted only a few times. The CDR3 is CASSSRTGDEAFF. CDR3 sequence (DNA): TGTGCCAGCAGCTCCCGAACAGGAGATGAAGCTTTCTTT. The V call is TRBV9, the J call TRBJ1-1, with D possibly TRBD1 on 5 matching bases. The CDR3 spans 13 residues. CDR1 and CDR2 from the germline V gene are SGDLS and YYNGEE. The V and J ends lost 4 bases and 7 bases respectively, with 14 bases between them.

This clone was picked up one time. The chain joins TRBV9 to TRBJ2-3; 8 bases map to TRBD1. Germline V CDR1 and CDR2: SGDLS, YYNGEE. V was pared by 4 bases and J by 4 bases, with 8 bases of the junction left unmatched. The CDR3 is 15 residues long. CDR3 sequence reads: CASSFHDRGPDTQYF. The CDR3 nucleotides read TGTGCCAGCAGCTTTCATGACAGGGGCCCAGATACGCAGTATTTT.

The chain couples TRBV11-2 to TRBJ1-2, with no clear D. CDR3 length: 15 residues. Germline-derived CDR1 and CDR2 are SGHAT and FQNNGV. Deletions cut 6 bases from V and 13 bases from J, with 27 bases between. The CDR3 nucleotides are TGTGCCAGCAGGGCGTTATGGACCTCGGGAGGTCGGTGCACCTTC. Translation gives CASRALWTSGGRCTF.

The rearrangement joins TRBV18 to TRBJ2-1; D tentatively fits TRBD1 or TRBD2 (5 bases each). Germline loops: CDR1 KGHSH, CDR2 LQKENI. Trimming removed 1 base from V and 9 bases from J, with 16 bases in between. The CDR3 covers 15 residues. The CDR3 DNA sequence: TGTGCCAGCTCACCACTTGGGACGGGGTTGGCTGAGCAGTTCTTC. Its protein product is CASSPLGTGLAEQFF.

Only a few counts were recorded for this clone. Other DNA sequences in the sample encode the same CDR3. This chain links TRBV2 with TRBJ1-5; D is ambiguous. Per germline, CDR1 SNHLY and CDR2 FYNNEI. This CDR3 is built from 11 residues. Trimming removed 5 bases from V and 5 bases from J, with 4 bases in between. DNA of the CDR3: TGTGCCAGCAGTAGGGATCAGCCCCAGCATTTT. This codes for CASSRDQPQHF.

This chain joins TRBV14 and TRBJ2-5, with 12 bases fitting TRBD2. CDR1 and CDR2 from the germline V gene are SGHDN and FVKESK. This CDR3 is built from 17 residues. With V trimmed by 3 bases and J by 4 bases, 9 bases remained unmatched. CDR3 bases: TGTGCCAGCAGCCATCTAGCGGGAGGGCCCTTGTCAGAGACCCAGTACTTC. It is translated as CASSHLAGGPLSETQYF.

The V gene is TRBV18, the J gene TRBJ1-3; 8 bases fit TRBD1. Germline trimming cut 4 bases from V and 4 bases from J; bases unmatched to any gene: 3. This CDR3 is 14 amino acids long. The germline CDR1 and CDR2 sequences are KGHSH and LQKENI. CDR3: CASSQTGAGNTIYF. The CDR3 nucleotides are TGTGCCAGCTCACAGACAGGGGCCGGAAACACCATATATTTT.

The rearrangement uses TRBV6-1 and TRBJ2-2, with D hard to call. The CDR3 sequence is 14 residues long. V was pared by 7 bases and J by 1 base, with 10 bases between. CDR1 and CDR2 from the germline V gene are MNHNS and SASEGT. The CDR3 sequence is CASTGWRNTGELFF. CDR3 sequence (DNA): TGTGCCAGCACAGGATGGAGGAACACCGGGGAGCTGTTTTTT.

The rearrangement links TRBV4-1 to TRBJ2-1; D is undetermined. V shed 2 bases and J shed 4 bases, with 12 bases lying between them. Per the germline V gene, CDR1 is MGHRA and CDR2 is YSYEKL. This CDR3 has 15 amino acids. This chain's CDR3 is CASSQSPASYNEQFF. In DNA, the CDR3 is TGCGCCAGCAGCCAAAGCCCAGCTTCTTACAATGAGCAGTTCTTC.

V is TRBV19 and J is TRBJ1-2, with 8 bases lining up with TRBD1. Germline CDR1 LNHDA, CDR2 SQIVND (reference sequence). The trim removed 9 bases at V and 5 bases at J, leaving 11 bases unmatched. This CDR3 contains 14 residues. The CDR3 nucleotides are TGTGCCAGCTATCTGACAGGGGCCTCTTATGGCTACACCTTC. It yields the protein CASYLTGASYGYTF.

The chain couples TRBV5-8 to TRBJ2-7, with 10 nucleotides matching TRBD1. The CDR3 length is 14 residues. The V gene's germline CDR1 is SGHTS and CDR2 YDEGEE. The J segment lost 12 bases and the V segment lost 4 bases, leaving 13 bases of the junction unmatched. CDR3: CASSHRLTGGESYF. The CDR3 nucleotides read TGTGCCAGCAGCCACCGACTGACAGGGGGCGAGTCGTACTTC.

About this clone itself: Other DNA sequences in this specimen translate into the identical CDR3. The V gene is TRBV5-1, the J gene TRBJ2-3, with D possibly TRBD1 on 5 matching bases. Between the trimmed V and J ends, which lost 0 bases and 5 bases, there was a span of 10 bases. CDR1 SGHRS and CDR2 YFSETQ come from the germline V gene. CDR3 size: 14 residues. The CDR3, as DNA: TGCGCCAGCAGCTTGGGGCAGGGTGGAGATACGCAGTATTTT. Amino acids: CASSLGQGGDTQYF.

The gene calls are TRBV28 and TRBJ1-4; possible D gene TRBD1, 6 bases. This CDR3 is 15 amino acids long. The V end lost 1 base, the J end lost 7 bases, and 13 bases lay between the germline ends. Germline CDR1 and CDR2: MDHEN and SYDVKM. CDR3 region: CASSLFGGATEKLFF. The CDR3 nucleotides are TGTGCCAGCAGTTTATTTGGGGGCGCGACTGAAAAACTGTTTTTT. The variable domain in full, completed from reference TRBV28 and TRBJ1-4, reads DVKVTQSSRYLVKRTGEKVFLECVQDMDHENMFWYRQDPGLGLRLIYFSYDVKMKEKGDIPEGYSVSREKKERFSLILESASTNQTSMYLCASSLFGGATEKLFFGSGTQLSVL.

The genes are TRBV11-2 and TRBJ2-7, with 9 bases that match TRBD1. V gave up 3 bases and J gave up 8 bases; unmatched junction bases: 8. This CDR3 spans 14 amino acids. Germline values: CDR1 SGHAT, CDR2 FQNNGV. The CDR3: CASSLSRTGEKQYF. CDR3 nucleotides: TGTGCCAGCAGCTTGAGTCGGACAGGGGAAAAGCAGTACTTC.

This chain joins TRBV19 and TRBJ2-1; 10 bases are a match to TRBD2. Trimming removed 3 bases from V and 4 bases from J; junction bases left unmatched: 12. There are 18 residues in the CDR3. The germline CDR1 and CDR2 sequences are LNHDA and SQIVND (reference sequence). The CDR3: CASSILPGTSAGYNEQFF. The CDR3 nucleotides are TGTGCCAGTAGTATCTTACCCGGGACTAGCGCCGGATACAATGAGCAGTTCTTC.

The chain uses TRBV28 and TRBJ2-7, with TRBD2 as a possible D gene (6 bases). This CDR3 has 15 residues. The ends were cut back, 6 bases at V and 3 bases at J, with 18 bases in the middle. Germline-derived CDR1 and CDR2 are MDHEN and SYDVKM. CDR3 region: CASRAPLGGYYEQYF. The CDR3 DNA is TGTGCCAGCAGGGCCCCTTTGGGGGGTTACTACGAGCAGTACTTC.

The genes are TRBV10-3 and TRBJ2-7; TRBD2 aligns across 12 bases. Germline trimming cut 3 bases from V and 7 bases from J; bases unmatched to any gene: 13. Germline-derived CDR1 and CDR2 are ENHRY and SYGVKD. The CDR3 loop spans 17 amino acids. CDR3 nucleotides: TGTGCCATCAGTGACCTTTATCTAGCGGGAGGGCCTAGAGAGCAGTACTTC. It translates to CAISDLYLAGGPREQYF.

The chain couples TRBV9 to TRBJ2-7; D remains unclear. Germline assignment: CDR1 SGDLS and CDR2 YYNGEE. V was clipped by 0 bases and J by 0 bases, with 10 bases between them. CDR3 size: 15 residues. The CDR3, as DNA: TGTGCCAGCAGCGTAGTTACCCAGAGCTCCTACGAGCAGTACTTC. It codes for CASSVVTQSSYEQYF.

This rearrangement joins TRBV19 to TRBJ1-5; possible D gene TRBD1, 6 bases. The CDR3 contains 15 residues. Trimming took 5 bases from V and 2 from J, leaving 13 bases between them. Germline CDR1 reads LNHDA; CDR2 reads SQIVND (reference sequence). CDR3: CASSRSGGGNQPQHF. The DNA for the CDR3 is TGTGCCAGTAGTCGTTCCGGGGGCGGCAATCAGCCCCAGCATTTT.

The V gene is TRBV15, the J gene TRBJ2-2, with no clear D. Germline CDR1 and CDR2: LNHNV and YYDKDF (reference sequence). V lost 1 base, J lost 3 bases, and 9 bases lay in between. The CDR3 covers 15 residues. The CDR3 loop reads CATSRGGEYTGELFF. In DNA, the CDR3 is TGTGCCACCAGCAGAGGCGGAGAATACACCGGGGAGCTGTTTTTT.